These 17 T cell receptor beta chains were all obtained from the same sample, sequenced in a study of blood T cell repertoires in COVID-19. The protocol was immunoSEQ multiplex PCR, while the TCRdb copy is restricted to in-frame clones and leaves out a portion. Counted here are 120,000 to 150,000 clones, about nine tenths occurring once; the ten biggest clones make up approximately 4%. Sequencing input: PBMCs or T cells enriched from blood (not recorded which). The receptors derive from a woman aged 40 to 50 who had been exposed to COVID-19.

V usage is TRBV3-1 (or the pseudogene TRBV3-2) and J usage is TRBJ1-1, with TRBD1 matching over 9 bases. J was trimmed by 6 bases and V by 4 bases; bases with no gene match: 3. The V gene's germline CDR1 is LGHDT and CDR2 YNNKEL (reference sequence). The CDR3 contains 13 residues. The CDR3 sequence: CASSRGQGPEAFF. CDR3 nucleotide sequence: TGTGCCAGCAGCCGGGGACAGGGCCCTGAAGCTTTCTTT.

The gene calls are TRBV5-1 and TRBJ2-7; TRBD2 matches 12 bases. The CDR3 consists of 15 residues. Per germline, CDR1 SGHRS and CDR2 YFSETQ. V dropped 0 bases and J dropped 7; count of bases not matched to a gene: 5. For the CDR3, the DNA is TGCGCCAGCAGCTTGGGGCTAGCGGGGGGGCTTGAGCAGTACTTC. Translation: CASSLGLAGGLEQYF.

The rearrangement links TRBV4-1 to TRBJ1-5, with TRBD1 matching 9 bases. The CDR3 is made up of 15 amino acids. CDR1 is MGHRA and CDR2 is YSYEKL in the germline V gene. V lost 4 bases and J lost 2; bases outside the gene matches: 3. This CDR3 reads CASSPRTGGNQPQHF. The CDR3 DNA reads as TGCGCCAGCAGCCCACGGACAGGGGGCAATCAGCCCCAGCATTTT.

This clone was found once. This chain links TRBV18 with TRBJ1-4, with 11 nucleotides matching TRBD1. Trimming at V came to 6 bases and at J to 0 bases, leaving 6 bases not matched to a gene. The CDR3 totals 17 residues. The germline gives CDR1 KGHSH, CDR2 LQKENI. The CDR3 is CASSPGQGVPTNEKLFF. DNA of the CDR3: TGTGCCAGCTCGCCGGGACAGGGGGTCCCAACTAATGAAAAACTGTTTTTT.

The V and J genes are TRBV10-1 and TRBJ1-1, with D possibly matching TRBD1 (5 bases). The CDR3 sequence is 13 residues long. The germline gives CDR1 WNHNN, CDR2 SYGVQD (reference sequence). Between the trimmed V and J ends, which lost 8 bases and 0 bases, there was a span of 10 bases. The CDR3 DNA reads TGCGCCAGCCAACAGGACATGAACACTGAAGCTTTCTTT. Residues: CASQQDMNTEAFF.

This clone was seen a few times. The genes are TRBV13 and TRBJ1-2; 10 nucleotides match TRBD1. V lost 4 bases to trimming and J lost 8 bases; unmatched junction nucleotides: 10. Germline-derived CDR1 and CDR2 are PRHDT and FYEKMQ (reference sequence). The CDR3 extends over 15 amino acids. This CDR3 is CASSSPGQGTIGYTF. The CDR3 nucleotides are TGTGCCAGCAGCTCACCGGGACAGGGGACTATCGGCTACACCTTC.

This rearrangement joins TRBV10-3 to TRBJ1-3; 7 bases map to TRBD1. The V gene end was trimmed by 6 bases and the J gene end by 4 bases; junction bases not matched to a gene: 9. Germline CDR1 and CDR2: ENHRY and SYGVKD. CDR3 length equals 15 residues. The CDR3 spells CAISRGGAEGNTIYF. CDR3 bases: TGTGCCATCAGCCGAGGGGGCGCGGAAGGAAACACCATATATTTT.

The chain uses TRBV5-1 and TRBJ2-4; 9 nucleotides line up with TRBD1. The germline CDR1 and CDR2 sequences are SGHRS and YFSETQ. Germline trimming cut 1 base from V and 5 bases from J; bases unmatched to any gene: 7. CDR3 length: 16 amino acids. CDR3 nucleotides: TGCGCCAGCAGCTTGCGGGGGTGGGACAGGGAAAACATTCAGTACTTC. Translating gives CASSLRGWDRENIQYF.

The chain joins TRBV10-2 to TRBJ2-6; 7 nucleotides line up with TRBD2. The CDR3 consists of 19 residues. Germline V gives CDR1 WSHSY, CDR2 SAAADI. V dropped 10 bases and J dropped 0; count of bases not matched to a gene: 18. CDR3 loop: CAKRPGLLLVPSGANVLTF. CDR3 coding DNA: TGCGCCAAACGTCCGGGACTACTACTTGTTCCCTCTGGGGCCAACGTCCTGACTTTC.

The chain has TRBV7-2 and TRBJ2-7, with TRBD2 as a possible D gene (6 bases). Trimming removed 4 bases at V and 3 bases at J, with 13 bases between. The germline V gene has CDR1 SGHTA and CDR2 FQGNSA. This CDR3 spans 14 amino acids. The CDR3 protein is CASSSGLGGYEQYF. Written as DNA, the CDR3 is TGTGCCAGCAGCTCCGGGTTGGGGGGCTACGAGCAGTACTTC.

This chain uses TRBV5-1 with TRBJ1-2; 8 bases map to TRBD1. J was trimmed by 5 bases and V by 4 bases; bases with no gene match: 4. This CDR3 is built from 13 residues. The germline CDR1 and CDR2 sequences are SGHRS and YFSETQ. CDR3 in amino acids: CASSGTGPYGYTF. For the CDR3, the DNA is TGCGCCAGCAGCGGGACAGGCCCTTATGGCTACACCTTC. Full variable domain (missing parts from reference TRBV5-1 and TRBJ1-2): KAGVTQTPRYLIKTRGQQVTLSCSPISGHRSVSWYQQTPGQGLQFLFEYFSETQRNKGNFPGRFSGRQFSNSRSEMNVSTLELGDSALYLCASSGTGPYGYTFGSGTRLTVV.

V usage is TRBV29-1 and J usage is TRBJ1-2; 7 bases agree with TRBD1. Unmatched junction bases numbered 3, after V lost 4 bases and J lost 1 base. Germline V gene data show CDR1 as SQVTM and CDR2 as ANQGSEA. The CDR3 loop spans 13 amino acids. The CDR3 DNA reads as TGCAGCGTTGGGGACAGAAGTAACTATGGCTACACCTTC. This gives the protein CSVGDRSNYGYTF.

J is TRBJ1-1 and V is TRBV6-5; 7 bases map to TRBD1. The CDR3 runs to 14 residues. Losses at the gene ends were 4 bases for V and 3 bases for J; bases not matched to a gene: 5. Germline lookup yields CDR1 MNHEY and CDR2 SVGAGI. CDR3 region: CASSFDRADTEAFF. In nucleotides, the CDR3 is TGTGCCAGCAGTTTTGACAGGGCGGACACTGAAGCTTTCTTT.

V gene TRBV6-5 combines with J gene TRBJ2-7, with 7 nucleotides matching TRBD2. The CDR3 runs 12 residues. Trimming cost V 6 bases and J 7 bases; bases outside gene matches: 6. CDR1 is MNHEY, CDR2 SVGAGI, per germline. The CDR3, as DNA: TGTGCCAGCAGCCTCCGGGGGGATGAGCAGTACTTC. This sequence encodes CASSLRGDEQYF.

The J gene is TRBJ1-1, the V gene TRBV5-1; unclear D gene. The V end lost 1 base, the J end lost 4 bases, and 11 bases lay between the germline ends. The germline gives CDR1 SGHRS, CDR2 YFSETQ. This CDR3 comprises 14 residues. The CDR3 protein is CASSLPETGTEAFF. The CDR3 DNA reads TGCGCCAGCAGCTTGCCCGAAACTGGCACTGAAGCTTTCTTT.

J is TRBJ2-3 and V is TRBV25-1; the match to TRBD1 covers 10 bases. Germline lookup yields CDR1 MGHDK and CDR2 SYGVNS. J was trimmed by 0 bases and V by 3 bases; bases with no gene match: 9. This CDR3 has 18 amino acids. CDR3 region: CASSDRDRGPSSTDTQYF. The CDR3 bases are TGTGCCAGCAGTGATCGGGACAGGGGTCCGTCTAGCACAGATACGCAGTATTTT.

The chain joins TRBV5-3 to TRBJ2-2; possible D gene TRBD2, 6 bases. TRBV5-3 has ORF status, its function being uncertain. V lost 9 bases and J lost 4, with 22 bases in between. The CDR3 spans 16 residues. The CDR3 bases are TGTGCCAACCAAGAAGGTGGAGGGGTTACCACCGGGGAGCTGTTTTTT. This codes for CANQEGGGVTTGELFF.